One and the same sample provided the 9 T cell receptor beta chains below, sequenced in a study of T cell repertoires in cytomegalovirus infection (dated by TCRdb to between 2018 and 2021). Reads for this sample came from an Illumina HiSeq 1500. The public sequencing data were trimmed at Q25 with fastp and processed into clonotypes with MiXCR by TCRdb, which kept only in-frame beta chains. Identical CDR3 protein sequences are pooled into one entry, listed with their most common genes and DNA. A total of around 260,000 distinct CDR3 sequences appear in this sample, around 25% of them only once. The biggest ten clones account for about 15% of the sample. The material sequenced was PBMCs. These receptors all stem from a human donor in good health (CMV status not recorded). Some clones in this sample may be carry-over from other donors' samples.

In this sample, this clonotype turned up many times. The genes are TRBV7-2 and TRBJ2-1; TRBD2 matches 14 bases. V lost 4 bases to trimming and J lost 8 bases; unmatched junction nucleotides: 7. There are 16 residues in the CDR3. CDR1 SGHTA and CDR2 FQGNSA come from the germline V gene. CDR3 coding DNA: TGTGCCAGCAGCTCTAGGACTAGCGGGAGGCGATATGAGCAGTTCTTC. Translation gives CASSSRTSGRRYEQFF.

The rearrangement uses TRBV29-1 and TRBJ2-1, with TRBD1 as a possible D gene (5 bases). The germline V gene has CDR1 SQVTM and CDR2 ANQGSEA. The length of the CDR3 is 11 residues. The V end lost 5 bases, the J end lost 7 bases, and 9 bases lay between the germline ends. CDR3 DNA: TGCAGCGTTTACCAGGGAAATGAGCAGTTCTTC. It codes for CSVYQGNEQFF.

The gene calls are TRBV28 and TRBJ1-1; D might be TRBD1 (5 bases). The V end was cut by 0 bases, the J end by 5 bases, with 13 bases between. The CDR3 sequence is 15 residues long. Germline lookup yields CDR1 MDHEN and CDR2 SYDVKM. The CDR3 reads CASSLWGGEETEAFF. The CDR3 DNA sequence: TGTGCCAGCAGTTTATGGGGGGGGGAAGAGACTGAAGCTTTCTTT.

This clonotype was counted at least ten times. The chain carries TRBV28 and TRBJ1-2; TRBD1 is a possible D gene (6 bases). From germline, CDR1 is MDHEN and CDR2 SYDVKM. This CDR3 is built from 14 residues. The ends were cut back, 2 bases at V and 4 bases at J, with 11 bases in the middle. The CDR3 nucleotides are TGTGCCAGCAGTTTAACTGGGGGCGCCTATGGCTACACCTTC. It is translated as CASSLTGGAYGYTF.

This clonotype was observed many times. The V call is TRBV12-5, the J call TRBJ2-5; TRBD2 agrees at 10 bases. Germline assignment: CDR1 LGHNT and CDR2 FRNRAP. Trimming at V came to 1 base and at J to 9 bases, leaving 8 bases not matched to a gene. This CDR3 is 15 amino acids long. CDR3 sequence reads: CASGLGLAGGGPQYF. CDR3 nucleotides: TGTGCTAGTGGTTTGGGCTTAGCGGGGGGCGGACCCCAGTACTTC.

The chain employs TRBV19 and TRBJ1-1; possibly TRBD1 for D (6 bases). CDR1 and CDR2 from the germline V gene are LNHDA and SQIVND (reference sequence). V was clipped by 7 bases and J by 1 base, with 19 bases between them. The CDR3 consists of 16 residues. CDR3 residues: CASNEGTGLGNTEAFF. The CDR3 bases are TGTGCCAGTAACGAGGGTACAGGGCTCGGGAACACTGAAGCTTTCTTT.

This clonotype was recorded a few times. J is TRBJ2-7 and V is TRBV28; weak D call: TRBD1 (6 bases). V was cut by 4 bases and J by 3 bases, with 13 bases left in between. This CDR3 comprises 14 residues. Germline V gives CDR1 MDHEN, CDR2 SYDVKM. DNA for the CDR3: TGTGCCAGCAGTTCGGGGACATGGGGCTACGAGCAGTACTTC. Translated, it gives CASSSGTWGYEQYF.

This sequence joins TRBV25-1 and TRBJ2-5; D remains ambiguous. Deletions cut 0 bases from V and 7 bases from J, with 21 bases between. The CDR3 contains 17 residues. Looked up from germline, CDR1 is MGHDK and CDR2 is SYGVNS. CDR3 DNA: TGTGCCAGCAGTGAATATAACTGGCGTTCCCTCTCGGGGACCCAGTACTTC. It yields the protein CASSEYNWRSLSGTQYF.

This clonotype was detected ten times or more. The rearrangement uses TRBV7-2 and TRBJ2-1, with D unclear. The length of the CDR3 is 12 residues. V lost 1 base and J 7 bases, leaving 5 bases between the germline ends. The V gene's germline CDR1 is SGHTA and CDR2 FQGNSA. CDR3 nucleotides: TGTGCCAGCAGCTTAGTACCAAATGAGCAGTTCTTC. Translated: CASSLVPNEQFF.